The source of this TCR beta chain is a study of identical twins. V lost 6 bases to trimming and J lost 5 bases, with 14 bases between them. This CDR3 region has 13 residues. In TCRdb, the 5' RACE reads were re-called with MiXCR into one record per CDR3 protein. This sample has around 530,000 distinct CDR3 sequences, with about 15% found just once. The same sample was also used in a study of yellow fever vaccine responses in identical twins.

The V and J genes are TRBV12-3 or TRBV12-4 and TRBJ2-7; D could derive from TRBD1 or TRBD2 (5 bases each). The TCR comes from a woman between 18 and 29 years old in good health. What was sequenced was CD4+ T cells sorted from blood. In nucleotides, the CDR3 is TGTGCCAGCAGACCTACAGGAGGCCACGAGCAGTACTTC. Residues: CASRPTGGHEQYF.